This T cell receptor beta chain was sequenced during a study of lymphopenia after photon versus proton radiotherapy. Study-wide points: A bigger post-nadir fall in TCR diversity correlated inversely with survival time in deceased patients. Relative stability marked proton patients; photon patients lost diversity and naive cells.

Sequenced by immunoSEQ multiplex PCR; TCRdb stores in-frame clones only, minus some. The sample lists about 40,000 clones; over 80% were seen once. Trimming left V 1 base short and J 3 bases short, with 15 bases between. The CDR3 runs to 17 residues. Germline V gives CDR1 LGHNA, CDR2 YSLEER. Worth noting for this clone: Its antigen is unknown.

The receptor comes from a woman between 70 and 85 years old with pancreatic cancer. The sample in question was peripheral blood, obtained from a patient treated with proton-based radiotherapy. The chain joins TRBV4-3 to TRBJ2-2; the D call may be TRBD1 or TRBD2 (6 bases each). The CDR3 sequence: CASSQGAGGADTGELFF. Here the CDR3 DNA reads TGCGCCAGCAGCCAAGGAGCCGGGGGCGCGGACACCGGGGAGCTGTTTTTT.